These 27 T cell receptor beta chains share one sample of origin, sequenced in a study of blood T cell repertoires in COVID-19 (dated by TCRdb to the early 2020s). Library generation was performed with the immunoSEQ multiplex PCR assay. The source is immuneACCESS, and TCRdb retained only in-frame sequences with V and J called. Part of the clones is not carried over; for the studies checked, unresolved V genes explain less than half of this, and the remainder is unexplained. In this sample the table shows some 200,000 clones, 85% to 90% of which occur a single time. The ten most abundant clones make up about 3.5% of the sample. Sequences were obtained from PBMCs or T cells enriched from blood (not recorded which). Receptors were obtained from a young woman in a cohort exposed to, infected with or recovered from COVID-19 (not recorded which).

The gene calls are TRBV19 and TRBJ2-2; the match to TRBD2 covers 8 bases. CDR3 size: 14 residues. Germline CDR1 LNHDA, CDR2 SQIVND (reference sequence). V shed 4 bases, J shed 7 bases, and the junction held 5 bases outside the gene matches. The CDR3 loop is CASSNGGAVGELFF. The DNA of the CDR3 is TGTGCCAGTAGTAACGGGGGGGCCGTCGGGGAGCTGTTTTTT.

This rearrangement joins TRBV9 to TRBJ2-1; 11 nucleotides agree with TRBD2. The CDR3 runs to 16 residues. CDR1 is SGDLS and CDR2 is YYNGEE in the germline V gene. The trim removed 2 bases at V and 4 bases at J, leaving 5 bases unmatched. The CDR3 DNA follows: TGTGCCAGCAGCGTTCTAGCGGGAGGTCATTACAATGAGCAGTTCTTC. Translating gives CASSVLAGGHYNEQFF. The full variable domain, rest sourced from reference TRBV9 and TRBJ2-1, is DSGVTQTPKHLITATGQRVTLRCSPRSGDLSVYWYQQSLDQGLQFLIQYYNGEERAKGNILERFSAQQFPDLHSELNLSSLELGDSALYFCASSVLAGGHYNEQFFGPGTRLTVL.

The rearrangement joins TRBV30 to TRBJ2-1; no clear D. Trimming took 5 bases from V and 8 from J, leaving 19 bases between them. Per germline, CDR1 GTSNPN and CDR2 SVGIG (reference sequence). This CDR3 region has 14 residues. The CDR3 sequence: CAWEMGPLLDEQFF. The CDR3 DNA follows: TGTGCCTGGGAGATGGGCCCCCTTCTCGATGAGCAGTTCTTC.

The V call is TRBV7-8, the J call TRBJ2-1; D may be TRBD2 (6 bases). This CDR3 contains 14 residues. CDR1 SGHVS and CDR2 FQNEAQ come from the germline V gene. Trimming pared 7 bases from V and 4 bases from J, leaving 14 bases between. The CDR3 here is CASKSAGSYNEQFF. As DNA, the CDR3 is TGTGCCAGCAAGTCCGCGGGATCATACAATGAGCAGTTCTTC.

J is TRBJ2-7 and V is TRBV18, with 11 bases that match TRBD1. The germline gives CDR1 KGHSH, CDR2 LQKENI. V lost 3 bases, J lost 2 bases, and 3 bases stayed unmatched. The CDR3 spans 15 residues. The DNA for the CDR3 is TGTGCCAGCTCACCCGTGGACAGGGGGCCCTACGAGCAGTACTTC. Residues: CASSPVDRGPYEQYF.

The chain joins TRBV2 to TRBJ1-4; D remains ambiguous. This CDR3 spans 16 amino acids. Germline V CDR1 and CDR2: SNHLY, FYNNEI. Trimming removed 6 bases at V and 3 bases at J, with 17 bases between. The CDR3 DNA reads as TGTGCCAGCAGGGAACCCAGTGGAGTGGCTAATGAAAAACTGTTTTTT. It encodes CASREPSGVANEKLFF. Combining the CDR3 with reference TRBV2 and TRBJ1-4 gives the whole variable domain EPEVTQTPSHQVTQMGQEVILRCVPISNHLYFYWYRQILGQKVEFLVSFYNNEISEKSEIFDDQFSVERPDGSNFTLKIRSTKLEDSAMYFCASREPSGVANEKLFFGSGTQLSVL.

The chain employs TRBV7-2 and TRBJ1-1; D might be TRBD1 (5 bases). The V end was cut by 7 bases, the J end by 4 bases, with 19 bases between. This CDR3 spans 15 amino acids. Germline CDR1 and CDR2: SGHTA and FQGNSA. The CDR3 is CASTPYNGGGTEAFF. CDR3 sequence (DNA): TGTGCCAGCACCCCCTATAACGGGGGAGGCACTGAAGCTTTCTTT.

The V and J genes are TRBV5-1 and TRBJ2-3; 12 positions agree with TRBD2. The length of the CDR3 is 16 residues. Per germline, CDR1 SGHRS and CDR2 YFSETQ. V gave up 0 bases and J gave up 1 base; unmatched junction bases: 0. For the CDR3, the DNA is TGCGCCAGCAGCTTGGGGACTAGCGGGGGCACAGATACGCAGTATTTT. It is translated as CASSLGTSGGTDTQYF. Drawing the rest from reference TRBV5-1 and TRBJ2-3, the complete variable domain is KAGVTQTPRYLIKTRGQQVTLSCSPISGHRSVSWYQQTPGQGLQFLFEYFSETQRNKGNFPGRFSGRQFSNSRSEMNVSTLELGDSALYLCASSLGTSGGTDTQYFGPGTRLTVL.

The gene calls are TRBV19 and TRBJ1-5, with no clear D. This CDR3 is 14 amino acids long. Germline loops: CDR1 LNHDA, CDR2 SQIVND (reference sequence). The V gene lost 9 bases and the J gene lost 2 bases, with 14 bases spanning the gap. In DNA form, the CDR3 reads TGTGCCAGCGCGCGTAACGCGGGCAATCAGCCCCAGCATTTT. It is translated as CASARNAGNQPQHF.

This CDR3 reads CASSDGAGFDTQYF. The DNA for the CDR3 is TGTGCCAGCAGTGATGGGGCAGGGTTCGATACGCAGTATTTT. This chain joins TRBV2 and TRBJ2-3, with a weak D call TRBD1 (5 bases). V was cut by 3 bases and J by 6 bases, with 13 bases left in between. The CDR3 extends over 14 amino acids. Looked up from germline, CDR1 is SNHLY and CDR2 is FYNNEI.

There are a few counts of this clone. In DNA, the CDR3 is TGTGCCAGTAGTATAAGGCGGAAGGGGGCGCGAGGTCAGCCCCAGCATTTT. As protein: CASSIRRKGARGQPQHF. V and J are TRBV19 and TRBJ1-5, with 7 nucleotides matching TRBD1. Germline-derived CDR1 and CDR2 are LNHDA and SQIVND (reference sequence). The V gene end was trimmed by 2 bases and the J gene end by 6 bases; junction bases not matched to a gene: 13. The CDR3 runs 17 residues. The complete variable domain, with remaining parts taken from reference TRBV19 and TRBJ1-5, reads DGGITQSPKYLFRKEGQNVTLSCEQNLNHDAMYWYRQDPGQGLRLIYYSQIVNDFQKGDIAEGYSVSREKKESFPLTVTSAQKNPTAFYLCASSIRRKGARGQPQHFGDGTRLSIL.

The V call is TRBV24-1, the J call TRBJ1-2, with no clear D. V dropped 1 base and J dropped 2 bases, with 7 bases sitting between them. The CDR3 length is 14 residues. Germline V gene sequence: CDR1 KGHDR, CDR2 SFDVKD. For the CDR3, the DNA is TGTGCCACCAGTGATTTTCCCCAAAACTATGGCTACACCTTC. It translates to CATSDFPQNYGYTF.

J is TRBJ1-1 and V is TRBV18; 9 bases are shared with TRBD1. This CDR3 is built from 16 residues. Germline trimming cut 2 bases from V and 7 bases from J; bases unmatched to any gene: 11. Germline-derived CDR1 and CDR2 are KGHSH and LQKENI. This chain's CDR3 is CASSPENYRGRGEAFF. CDR3 nucleotides: TGTGCCAGCTCACCAGAAAATTACAGGGGGCGGGGTGAAGCTTTCTTT.

The rearrangement uses TRBV6-2 or TRBV6-3 and TRBJ2-3; 8 nucleotides align to TRBD2. The CDR3 runs 17 residues. Looked up from germline, CDR1 is MNHEY and CDR2 is SVGEGT. Trimming cost V 2 bases and J 0 bases; bases outside gene matches: 7. Here the CDR3 reads CASSYPPSGGSTDTQYF. CDR3 coding DNA: TGTGCCAGCAGTTACCCGCCCAGCGGGGGAAGCACAGATACGCAGTATTTT.

This chain joins TRBV3-1 (or the pseudogene TRBV3-2) and TRBJ2-5; TRBD1 agrees at 7 bases. V was clipped by 3 bases and J by 5 bases; unmatched bases: 6. The CDR3 spans 14 residues. Germline CDR1 LGHDT, CDR2 YNNKEL (reference sequence). The CDR3 here is CASSQGQRRETQYF. As DNA, the CDR3 is TGTGCCAGCAGCCAGGGACAGCGAAGGGAGACCCAGTACTTC.

The chain recombines TRBV6-5 with TRBJ2-1, with TRBD2 matching 12 bases. J gave up 9 bases and V 2 bases, and 5 bases lay outside the gene matches. Germline V gives CDR1 MNHEY, CDR2 SVGAGI. The CDR3 is 15 residues long. CDR3 in amino acids: CASSYASGRGAEQFF. CDR3 nucleotides: TGTGCCAGCAGTTACGCTAGCGGGAGGGGAGCTGAGCAGTTCTTC.

The chain uses TRBV28 and TRBJ1-2; 10 nucleotides line up with TRBD1. The CDR3 runs to 15 residues. CDR1 and CDR2 from the germline V gene are MDHEN and SYDVKM. V shed 7 bases, J shed 3 bases, and the junction held 8 bases outside the gene matches. This CDR3 reads CASNPGQGTYYGYTF. Written as DNA, the CDR3 is TGTGCCAGCAACCCGGGACAGGGGACATACTATGGCTACACCTTC.

The chain recombines TRBV10-3 with TRBJ1-1, with 7 bases fitting TRBD1. This CDR3 has 16 residues. Germline CDR1 reads ENHRY; CDR2 reads SYGVKD. Trimming took 0 bases from V and 0 from J; bases not matched to a gene: 4. The CDR3 loop reads CAISESRQGLNTEAFF. DNA for the CDR3: TGTGCCATCAGTGAGTCGAGACAGGGACTGAACACTGAAGCTTTCTTT.

The rearrangement links TRBV3-1 (or the pseudogene TRBV3-2) to TRBJ1-2; TRBD1 aligns across 10 bases. Per the germline V gene, CDR1 is LGHDT and CDR2 is YNNKEL (reference sequence). This CDR3 has 15 amino acids. The V gene end was trimmed by 4 bases and the J gene end by 7 bases; junction bases not matched to a gene: 9. The CDR3 nucleotides read TGTGCCAGCAGCCCAGGGACAGGGGCTTTAAGTGGCTACACCTTC. Translation gives CASSPGTGALSGYTF.

V and J are TRBV11-3 and TRBJ2-1, with TRBD2 matching over 7 bases. Germline lookup yields CDR1 SGHNT and CDR2 YENEEA. The CDR3 sequence is 15 residues long. The V and J ends lost 1 base and 9 bases, in that order; junction bases with no gene match: 9. DNA of the CDR3: TGTGCCAGCAGCTTAGGACTAGCTAGGGGTAGTGAGCAGTTCTTC. Its translation: CASSLGLARGSEQFF.

The CDR3 sequence: CASTTPGQVYGYTF. The DNA of the CDR3 is TGTGCCAGCACGACTCCGGGACAGGTTTATGGCTACACCTTC. The V and J genes are TRBV6-4 and TRBJ1-2, with 8 bases identical to TRBD1. J lost 5 bases, V lost 7 bases, and 9 bases had no gene match. Germline V lookup: CDR1 MRHNA, CDR2 SNTAGT. The CDR3 loop spans 14 amino acids.

V and J are TRBV7-9 and TRBJ1-1, with D maybe TRBD1 (6 bases). V shed 6 bases and J shed 1 base, with 18 bases lying between them. From germline, CDR1 is SEHNR and CDR2 FQNEAQ (reference sequence). This CDR3 contains 16 residues. The CDR3 sequence is CASSGTRQESNTEAFF. The DNA of the CDR3 is TGTGCCAGCAGTGGTACCCGACAGGAGTCGAACACTGAAGCTTTCTTT.

This chain connects TRBV29-1 to TRBJ2-5, with no clear D. V lost 7 bases to trimming and J lost 2 bases, with 8 bases between them. This CDR3 has 11 residues. CDR1 is SQVTM and CDR2 is ANQGSEA in the germline V gene. Here the CDR3 reads CSGANQETQYF. Written as DNA, the CDR3 is TGCAGCGGGGCAAATCAAGAGACCCAGTACTTC.

This chain uses TRBV5-1 with TRBJ1-2, with D unresolved. Trimming cost V 4 bases and J 2 bases, with 12 bases left between them. Germline V gene lookup returns CDR1 SGHRS and CDR2 YFSETQ. The CDR3 loop spans 14 amino acids. The CDR3 sequence: CASSLGYQNYGYTF. CDR3 sequence (DNA): TGCGCCAGCAGCCTAGGTTATCAAAACTATGGCTACACCTTC.

The genes are TRBV9 and TRBJ2-1; tentative D call: TRBD1 (6 bases). Trimming pared 0 bases from V and 3 bases from J, leaving 13 bases between. The CDR3 has 16 amino acids. The V gene's germline CDR1 is SGDLS and CDR2 YYNGEE. CDR3 DNA sequence: TGTGCCAGCAGCGTAGCAGGGGAACCGAACTACAATGAGCAGTTCTTC. Its protein is CASSVAGEPNYNEQFF.

For this clone: The identical CDR3 is also encoded by other nucleotide sequences in the sample. The chain employs TRBV27 and TRBJ1-6, with 9 bases that match TRBD1. V was clipped by 5 bases and J by 7 bases; unmatched bases: 3. The CDR3 loop spans 14 amino acids. Germline CDR1 and CDR2: MNHEY and SMNVEV (reference sequence). The CDR3 sequence: CASSPGTGNSPLHF. The CDR3 DNA is TGTGCCAGCAGTCCCGGGACAGGGAATTCACCCCTCCACTTT.

The V gene is TRBV15, the J gene TRBJ1-2, with TRBD1 matching 7 bases. The CDR3 covers 14 residues. Germline V lookup: CDR1 LNHNV, CDR2 YYDKDF (reference sequence). The junction had 10 bases not matched to a gene; V was cut back by 5 bases and J by 7 bases. CDR3 nucleotide sequence: TGTGCCACCAGCGGGACAGCTCGGGACGCTGGCTACACCTTC. The encoded protein is CATSGTARDAGYTF. The full variable domain, its missing parts supplied by reference TRBV15 and TRBJ1-2, is DAMVIQNPRYQVTQFGKPVTLSCSQTLNHNVMYWYQQKSSQAPKLLFHYYDKDFNNEADTPDNFQSRRPNTSFCFLDIRSPGLGDTAMYLCATSGTARDAGYTFGSGTRLTVV.